This T cell receptor beta chain was observed in a study of T cells after yellow fever vaccination. Findings of the study overall: The secondary response peaked faster, at day 5 versus 15, but was weaker. Boosting was followed by the reappearance of most primary-vaccination clones (around 96% CD4, about 88% CD8). Researchers noted that a small share of clonotypes showed up in both CD4 and CD8 compartments.

UMIs and a universal primer site were added when TCR cDNA was made by 5'RACE template switching. Via MiXCR, TCRdb re-called the 5' RACE reads, giving one row per CDR3 protein. This repertoire shows 500,000 to 550,000 distinct CDR3 sequences, 21% found once; its top ten account for roughly a sixth. The germline CDR1 and CDR2 sequences are SNHLY and FYNNEI. V was shortened by 6 bases and J by 7 bases, with 19 bases between the two germline ends. The CDR3 consists of 15 residues. This clonotype was seen more than once but under ten times. Antigen unknown. The V call is TRBV2, the J call TRBJ2-4; the D gene is possibly TRBD2 (5 bases). This clonotype was sampled from a man aged 18 to 29 who received the YFV17D yellow fever vaccine. The material was PBMCs, obtained 21 days after the first yellow fever vaccination. This CDR3 is CASRRSAVVRNIQYF. The CDR3 DNA is TGTGCCAGCAGACGATCAGCGGTAGTCCGGAACATTCAGTACTTC.